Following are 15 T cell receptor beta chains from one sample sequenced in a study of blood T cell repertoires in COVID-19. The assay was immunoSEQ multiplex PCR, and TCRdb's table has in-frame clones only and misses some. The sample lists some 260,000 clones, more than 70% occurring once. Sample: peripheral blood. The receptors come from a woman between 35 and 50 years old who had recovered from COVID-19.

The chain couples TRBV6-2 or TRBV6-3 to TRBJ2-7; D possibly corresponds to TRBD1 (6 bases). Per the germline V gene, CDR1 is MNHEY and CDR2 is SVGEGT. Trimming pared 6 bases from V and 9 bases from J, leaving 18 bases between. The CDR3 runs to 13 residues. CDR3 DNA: TGTGCCAGCAGCCCGAATGGGGGCGTTTGGCAGTACTTC. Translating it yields CASSPNGGVWQYF.

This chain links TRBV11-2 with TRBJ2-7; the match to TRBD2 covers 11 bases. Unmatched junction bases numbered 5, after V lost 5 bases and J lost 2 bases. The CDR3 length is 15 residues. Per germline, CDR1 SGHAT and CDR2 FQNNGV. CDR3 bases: TGTGCCAGCAGCATACTAGCGGGGGATACCTACGAGCAGTACTTC. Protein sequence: CASSILAGDTYEQYF.

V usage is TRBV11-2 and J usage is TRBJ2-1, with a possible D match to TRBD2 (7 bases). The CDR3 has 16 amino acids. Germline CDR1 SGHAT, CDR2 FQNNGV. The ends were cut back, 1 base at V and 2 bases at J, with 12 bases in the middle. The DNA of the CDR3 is TGTGCCAGCAGCTTAGGGCGGGGGCGAGCCTACAATGAGCAGTTCTTC. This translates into CASSLGRGRAYNEQFF.

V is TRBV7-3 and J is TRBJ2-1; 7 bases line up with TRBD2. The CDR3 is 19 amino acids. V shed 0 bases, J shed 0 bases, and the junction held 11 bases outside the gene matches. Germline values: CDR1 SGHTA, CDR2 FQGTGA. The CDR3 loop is CASSLTPGLAGRSYNEQFF. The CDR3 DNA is TGTGCCAGCAGCTTAACCCCCGGTTTAGCGGGTCGCTCCTACAATGAGCAGTTCTTC.

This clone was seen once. The CDR3 protein is CASSLAGHGTDEQYF. Here the CDR3 DNA reads TGCGCCAGCAGCTTGGCGGGACACGGGACGGACGAGCAGTACTTC. This rearrangement joins TRBV5-1 to TRBJ2-7; the D gene is possibly TRBD1 (6 bases). Between the trimmed V and J ends, which lost 0 bases and 5 bases, there was a span of 15 bases. Germline loops: CDR1 SGHRS, CDR2 YFSETQ. The CDR3 length is 15 residues.

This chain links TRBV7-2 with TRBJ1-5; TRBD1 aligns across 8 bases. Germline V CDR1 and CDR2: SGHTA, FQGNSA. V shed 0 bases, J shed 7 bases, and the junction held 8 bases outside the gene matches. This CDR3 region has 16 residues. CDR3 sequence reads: CASSLAQGQGAQPQHF. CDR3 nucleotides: TGTGCCAGCAGCTTAGCGCAGGGGCAGGGGGCACAGCCCCAGCATTTT.

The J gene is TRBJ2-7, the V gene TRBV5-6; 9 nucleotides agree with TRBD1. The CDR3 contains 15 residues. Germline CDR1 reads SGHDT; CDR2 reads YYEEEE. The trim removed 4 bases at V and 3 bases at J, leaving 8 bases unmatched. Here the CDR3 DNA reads TGTGCCAGCAGCCGGGGGACAGGGTTTAGCTACGAGCAGTACTTC. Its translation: CASSRGTGFSYEQYF. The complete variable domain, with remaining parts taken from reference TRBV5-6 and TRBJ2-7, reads DAGVTQSPTHLIKTRGQQVTLRCSPKSGHDTVSWYQQALGQGPQFIFQYYEEEERQRGNFPDRFSGHQFPNYSSELNVNALLLGDSALYLCASSRGTGFSYEQYFGPGTRLTVT.

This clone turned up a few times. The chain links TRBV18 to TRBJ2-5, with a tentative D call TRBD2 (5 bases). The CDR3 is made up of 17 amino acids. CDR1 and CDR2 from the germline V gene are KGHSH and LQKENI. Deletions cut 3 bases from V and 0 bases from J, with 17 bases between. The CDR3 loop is CASSPFDLQTNQETQYF. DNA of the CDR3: TGTGCCAGCTCACCGTTTGATCTACAGACTAACCAAGAGACCCAGTACTTC.

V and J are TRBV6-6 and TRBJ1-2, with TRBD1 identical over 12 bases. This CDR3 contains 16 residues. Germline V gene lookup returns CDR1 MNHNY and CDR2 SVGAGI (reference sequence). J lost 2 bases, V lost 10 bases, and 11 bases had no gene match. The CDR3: CATHWGTGGENYGYTF. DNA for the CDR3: TGTGCCACCCACTGGGGGACAGGGGGCGAAAACTATGGCTACACCTTC.

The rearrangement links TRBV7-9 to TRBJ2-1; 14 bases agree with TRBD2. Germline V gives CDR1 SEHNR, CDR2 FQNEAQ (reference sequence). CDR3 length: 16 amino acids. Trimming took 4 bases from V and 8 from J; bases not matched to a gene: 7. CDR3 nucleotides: TGTGCCAGCAGCTCGCTGACTAGCGGGAGGGTCGATGAGCAGTTCTTC. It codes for CASSSLTSGRVDEQFF.

The CDR3 nucleotides read TGTGCCAGCAGTGAGCGACAGCTCATCCCAACTAATGAAAAACTGTTTTTT. Protein sequence: CASSERQLIPTNEKLFF. This chain uses TRBV25-1 with TRBJ1-4; a weak D match, TRBD1 (5 bases). V dropped 3 bases and J dropped 0 bases, with 14 bases sitting between them. Germline-derived CDR1 and CDR2 are MGHDK and SYGVNS. The CDR3 has 17 amino acids.

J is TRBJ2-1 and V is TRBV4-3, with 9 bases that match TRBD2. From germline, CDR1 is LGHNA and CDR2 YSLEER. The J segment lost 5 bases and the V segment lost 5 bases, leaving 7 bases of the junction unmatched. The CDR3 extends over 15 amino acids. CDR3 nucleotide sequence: TGCGCCAGCAGCGAAGGGCTAGCGGGACACAATGAGCAGTTCTTC. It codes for CASSEGLAGHNEQFF.

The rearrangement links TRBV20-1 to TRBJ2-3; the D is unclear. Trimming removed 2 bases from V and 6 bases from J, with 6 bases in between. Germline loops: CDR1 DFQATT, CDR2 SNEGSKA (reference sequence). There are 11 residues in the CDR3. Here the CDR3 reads CSARKEDTQYF. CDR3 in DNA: TGCAGTGCTAGAAAGGAGGATACGCAGTATTTT.

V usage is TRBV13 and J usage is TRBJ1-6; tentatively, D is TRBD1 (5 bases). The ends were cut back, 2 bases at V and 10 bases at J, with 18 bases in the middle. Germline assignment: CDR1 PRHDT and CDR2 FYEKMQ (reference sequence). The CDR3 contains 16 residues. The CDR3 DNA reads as TGTGCCAGCAGCTTATCCCATCTCTCCCAGGGATCACCCCTCCACTTT. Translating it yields CASSLSHLSQGSPLHF.

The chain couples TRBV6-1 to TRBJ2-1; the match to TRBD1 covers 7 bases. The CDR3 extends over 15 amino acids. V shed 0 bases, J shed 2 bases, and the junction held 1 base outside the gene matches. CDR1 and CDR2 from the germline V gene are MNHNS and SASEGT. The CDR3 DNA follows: TGTGCCAGCAGTGAAGCAGGGGGCGCCTACAATGAGCAGTTCTTC. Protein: CASSEAGGAYNEQFF.